This T cell receptor beta chain was found in a study of post-analysis software for immune sequencing data. Regarding the study as a whole: Controls had lower frequencies than patients of 4 or 5 TRBV segments, which included TRBV5-6, TRBV5-1 and TRBV20-1.

The CDR3 consists of 14 residues. The J segment lost 0 bases and the V segment lost 6 bases, leaving 8 bases of the junction unmatched. Germline V gene lookup returns CDR1 DFQATT and CDR2 SNEGSKA (reference sequence). As concerns this clonotype: Its antigen is unknown.

Included in the TCR beta cDNA libraries were unique molecular identifiers. The yield from about 1 to 10 million T cells was roughly 500,000 cDNA molecules in total. TCRdb fed the PCR reads into MiXCR, producing one record per CDR3 protein. The table lists hundreds of thousands of distinct CDR3 sequences, approximately 53% of them singletons. Sequenced sample: blood. The rearrangement uses TRBV20-1 and TRBJ2-7, with TRBD1 matching over 7 bases. This sequence originates from a girl aged 5 to 17 with multiple sclerosis. CDR3 protein: CSATDRDRSYEQYF. As DNA, the CDR3 is TGCAGTGCCACCGACAGGGACCGCTCCTACGAGCAGTACTTC.